This is a list of T cell receptor beta chains from one sample in a study of blood T cell repertoires in COVID-19. The table came from immunoSEQ multiplex PCR; TCRdb's copy has only in-frame clones and leaves some out. Among some 70,000 clones listed, approximately 83% were seen once. Source material: peripheral blood. Receptors originate from a man aged 35 to 55 with COVID-19, enrolled during active disease. Both conserved end residues are part of each CDR3. Each record gives: V gene, D gene, J gene, clone size, CDR3 protein, CDR3 DNA. The D gene is left open where the match is weak. Rows may omit the clone size; those that give it use once, few, many or a size class.

V gene: TRBV19; D gene: TRBD1; J gene: TRBJ1-5; clone size: .; CDR3 protein: CASISRGSLNQPQHF; CDR3 DNA: TGTGCCAGTATCAGCAGGGGGTCCCTCAATCAGCCCCAGCATTTT
V gene: TRBV5-1; D gene: TRBD1; J gene: TRBJ2-3; clone size: once; CDR3 protein: CASSVGTGTDTQYF; CDR3 DNA: TGCGCCAGCAGCGTCGGGACAGGGACAGATACGCAGTATTTT
V gene: TRBV19; D gene: .; J gene: TRBJ1-2; clone size: few; CDR3 protein: CASSMSQDSRGYTF; CDR3 DNA: TGTGCCAGTAGTATGTCTCAAGACAGCCGGGGCTACACCTTC
V gene: TRBV5-1; D gene: TRBD1; J gene: TRBJ2-5; clone size: .; CDR3 protein: CASSRGTGGKETQYF; CDR3 DNA: TGCGCCAGCAGCCGCGGGACAGGGGGGAAGGAGACCCAGTACTTC
V gene: TRBV7-9; D gene: TRBD2; J gene: TRBJ2-7; clone size: few; CDR3 protein: CASSLALLAGGPEQYF; CDR3 DNA: TGTGCCAGCAGCTTAGCGCTACTAGCGGGGGGGCCTGAGCAGTACTTC
V gene: TRBV19; D gene: TRBD1; J gene: TRBJ1-5; clone size: few; CDR3 protein: CASTYRGSDQPQHF; CDR3 DNA: TGTGCCAGTACCTACAGGGGATCGGATCAGCCCCAGCATTTT
V gene: TRBV5-1; D gene: .; J gene: TRBJ2-1; clone size: .; CDR3 protein: CASSLAGEAVEQFF; CDR3 DNA: TGCGCCAGCAGCTTGGCTGGGGAGGCCGTCGAGCAGTTCTTC
V gene: TRBV5-1; D gene: TRBD1; J gene: TRBJ2-7; clone size: .; CDR3 protein: CASSSGTGPTYEQYF; CDR3 DNA: TGCGCCAGCAGCTCAGGGACAGGCCCGACCTACGAGCAGTACTTC
V gene: TRBV19; D gene: TRBD2; J gene: TRBJ2-3; clone size: .; CDR3 protein: CASSIFTSGVDTQYF; CDR3 DNA: TGTGCCAGTAGTATCTTTACTAGCGGGGTTGATACGCAGTATTTT
V gene: TRBV27; D gene: .; J gene: TRBJ2-2; clone size: .; CDR3 protein: CASSFQGRAGELFF; CDR3 DNA: TGTGCCAGCAGTTTCCAGGGGCGCGCCGGGGAGCTGTTTTTT
V gene: TRBV12-5; D gene: .; J gene: TRBJ2-7; clone size: .; CDR3 protein: CASGLAVTYEQYF; CDR3 DNA: TGTGCTAGTGGTTTGGCTGTAACCTACGAGCAGTACTTC
V gene: TRBV12-5; D gene: TRBD2; J gene: TRBJ2-3; clone size: .; CDR3 protein: CARVSGGEETDTQYF; CDR3 DNA: TGTGCTAGAGTCAGCGGGGGGGAGGAAACAGATACGCAGTATTTT
V gene: TRBV4-1; D gene: TRBD2; J gene: TRBJ2-3; clone size: .; CDR3 protein: CASSQAAGGQRSTDTQYF; CDR3 DNA: TGCGCCAGCAGCCAAGCGGCGGGGGGGCAGAGGAGCACAGATACGCAGTATTTT
V gene: TRBV30; D gene: TRBD1; J gene: TRBJ2-6; clone size: .; CDR3 protein: CAWDTGGTGANVLTF; CDR3 DNA: TGTGCCTGGGATACAGGGGGGACTGGGGCCAACGTCCTGACTTTC
V gene: TRBV2; D gene: .; J gene: TRBJ1-2; clone size: .; CDR3 protein: CASRAQGGGINYGYTF; CDR3 DNA: TGTGCCAGCAGAGCCCAGGGTGGAGGGATTAACTATGGCTACACCTTC
V gene: TRBV7-6; D gene: TRBD1; J gene: TRBJ1-1; clone size: once; CDR3 protein: CASSQRQGGPNEAFF; CDR3 DNA: TGTGCCAGCAGCCAACGACAGGGGGGCCCCAATGAAGCTTTCTTT
V gene: TRBV7-9; D gene: TRBD1; J gene: TRBJ2-1; clone size: .; CDR3 protein: CASSLALATGAGGFF; CDR3 DNA: TGTGCCAGCAGCTTAGCGCTAGCGACAGGGGCTGGGGGGTTCTTC
V gene: TRBV30; D gene: .; J gene: TRBJ1-4; clone size: .; CDR3 protein: CASQGSEKLFF; CDR3 DNA: TGTGCCTCCCAGGGTTCTGAAAAACTGTTTTTT
V gene: TRBV6-2/TRBV6-3; D gene: .; J gene: TRBJ2-7; clone size: .; CDR3 protein: CASSRKSLDISYEQYF; CDR3 DNA: TGTGCCAGCAGCCGAAAATCACTAGACATATCCTACGAGCAGTACTTC
V gene: TRBV6-1; D gene: .; J gene: TRBJ2-2; clone size: few; CDR3 protein: CASSDRQLNTGELFF; CDR3 DNA: TGTGCCAGCAGTGACCGACAGTTGAACACCGGGGAGCTGTTTTTT
V gene: TRBV2; D gene: TRBD1; J gene: TRBJ1-4; clone size: .; CDR3 protein: CASSFLDRATNEKLFF; CDR3 DNA: TGTGCCAGCAGTTTCCTCGACAGGGCAACTAATGAAAAACTGTTTTTT
V gene: TRBV5-1; D gene: .; J gene: TRBJ1-1; clone size: .; CDR3 protein: CASSLEGGGTEAFF; CDR3 DNA: TGCGCCAGCAGCTTGGAGGGTGGAGGCACTGAAGCTTTCTTT
V gene: TRBV3-1/TRBV3-2; D gene: TRBD2; J gene: TRBJ2-3; clone size: .; CDR3 protein: CASSQGLAGTDTQYF; CDR3 DNA: TGTGCCAGCAGCCAAGGACTAGCGGGGACAGATACGCAGTATTTT
V gene: TRBV5-4; D gene: TRBD2; J gene: TRBJ2-1; clone size: .; CDR3 protein: CASSRPATSGGTSEQFF; CDR3 DNA: TGTGCCAGCAGCCGCCCCGCTACTAGCGGAGGGACCTCTGAGCAGTTCTTC
V gene: TRBV9; D gene: TRBD1; J gene: TRBJ1-2; clone size: .; CDR3 protein: CASSRGGTGINYGYTF; CDR3 DNA: TGTGCCAGCAGCCGGGGTGGGACAGGGATAAACTATGGCTACACCTTC
V gene: TRBV25-1; D gene: .; J gene: TRBJ2-5; clone size: .; CDR3 protein: CATGTQYF; CDR3 DNA: TGTGCCACGGGGACCCAGTACTTC
V gene: TRBV6-5; D gene: TRBD1; J gene: TRBJ1-1; clone size: .; CDR3 protein: CASRRGQGTEAFF; CDR3 DNA: TGTGCCAGCAGAAGGGGGCAGGGGACTGAAGCTTTCTTT
V gene: TRBV18; D gene: TRBD1; J gene: TRBJ1-5; clone size: .; CDR3 protein: CASSQGTGQPQHF; CDR3 DNA: TGTGCCAGCTCACAGGGGACAGGTCAGCCCCAGCATTTT
V gene: TRBV7-9; D gene: .; J gene: TRBJ1-3; clone size: .; CDR3 protein: CASSLPQGLSGNTIYF; CDR3 DNA: TGTGCCAGCAGCTTACCGCAGGGCCTCTCTGGAAACACCATATATTTT
V gene: TRBV5-1; D gene: TRBD1; J gene: TRBJ2-5; clone size: .; CDR3 protein: CASSVGQSQETQYF; CDR3 DNA: TGCGCCAGCAGCGTGGGACAGTCCCAAGAGACCCAGTACTTC
V gene: TRBV11-1; D gene: TRBD2; J gene: TRBJ2-3; clone size: .; CDR3 protein: CASSHGTSGVSDTQYF; CDR3 DNA: TGTGCCAGCAGCCACGGGACTAGCGGGGTATCAGATACGCAGTATTTT
V gene: TRBV7-2; D gene: .; J gene: TRBJ1-1; clone size: .; CDR3 protein: CASSLGRQRSAFF; CDR3 DNA: TGTGCCAGCAGCTTAGGGAGGCAGCGGTCGGCTTTCTTT
V gene: TRBV2; D gene: TRBD1; J gene: TRBJ1-5; clone size: few; CDR3 protein: CASSLQGYSNQPQHF; CDR3 DNA: TGTGCCAGCAGTCTACAGGGGTATAGCAATCAGCCCCAGCATTTT
V gene: TRBV12-3/TRBV12-4; D gene: TRBD1; J gene: TRBJ1-2; clone size: .; CDR3 protein: CASRTGILYGYTF; CDR3 DNA: TGTGCCAGCAGGACAGGGATATTGTATGGCTACACCTTC
V gene: TRBV5-1; D gene: .; J gene: TRBJ1-1; clone size: .; CDR3 protein: CASSEGQNTEAFF; CDR3 DNA: TGCGCCAGCAGCGAAGGACAGAACACTGAAGCTTTCTTT
V gene: TRBV12-3/TRBV12-4; D gene: .; J gene: TRBJ1-6; clone size: few; CDR3 protein: CASSGLRGSPLHF; CDR3 DNA: TGTGCCAGCAGTGGACTAAGGGGTTCACCCCTCCACTTT
V gene: TRBV5-4; D gene: .; J gene: TRBJ2-5; clone size: .; CDR3 protein: CASSLGLEETQYF; CDR3 DNA: TGTGCCAGCAGCTTGGGACTAGAAGAGACCCAGTACTTC
V gene: TRBV21-1; D gene: .; J gene: TRBJ2-1; clone size: .; CDR3 protein: CASSEIRHVYNEQFF; CDR3 DNA: TGTGCCAGCAGCGAAATCAGACACGTCTACAATGAGCAGTTCTTC
V gene: TRBV30; D gene: .; J gene: TRBJ2-1; clone size: .; CDR3 protein: CAWDGIQRGEQFF; CDR3 DNA: TGTGCCTGGGACGGGATCCAACGCGGTGAGCAGTTCTTC
V gene: TRBV20-1; D gene: .; J gene: TRBJ1-1; clone size: .; CDR3 protein: CSASSRFHEAFF; CDR3 DNA: TGCAGTGCTAGTTCCCGGTTTCATGAAGCTTTCTTT
V gene: TRBV6-5; D gene: .; J gene: TRBJ2-1; clone size: .; CDR3 protein: CASRLQEYNEQFF; CDR3 DNA: TGTGCCAGCAGACTACAGGAATACAATGAGCAGTTCTTC
V gene: TRBV5-4; D gene: .; J gene: TRBJ1-2; clone size: .; CDR3 protein: CASTSGGGLVYGYTF; CDR3 DNA: TGTGCCAGCACTTCGGGGGGGGGCCTTGTCTATGGCTACACCTTC
V gene: TRBV3-1/TRBV3-2; D gene: TRBD1; J gene: TRBJ2-2; clone size: once; CDR3 protein: CASSRQGASGELFF; CDR3 DNA: TGTGCCAGCAGTCGACAGGGGGCCTCCGGGGAGCTGTTTTTT
V gene: TRBV6-5; D gene: .; J gene: TRBJ1-2; clone size: once; CDR3 protein: CASTDRRTAYYGYTF; CDR3 DNA: TGTGCCAGCACCGATAGGAGGACAGCCTACTATGGCTACACCTTC
V gene: TRBV19; D gene: TRBD2; J gene: TRBJ2-3; clone size: .; CDR3 protein: CASSRLAGTDTQYF; CDR3 DNA: TGTGCCAGTAGCCGGCTAGCGGGGACAGATACGCAGTATTTT
V gene: TRBV5-1; D gene: .; J gene: TRBJ2-3; clone size: .; CDR3 protein: CASSLDPDTQYF; CDR3 DNA: TGCGCCAGCAGCTTGGATCCTGATACGCAGTATTTT
V gene: TRBV30; D gene: .; J gene: TRBJ2-2; clone size: .; CDR3 protein: CAWSNQKFTGELFF; CDR3 DNA: TGTGCCTGGTCAAACCAGAAGTTCACCGGGGAGCTGTTTTTT
V gene: TRBV7-9; D gene: TRBD1; J gene: TRBJ1-1; clone size: .; CDR3 protein: CASSRTGNTEAFF; CDR3 DNA: TGTGCCAGCAGCCGGACAGGGAACACTGAAGCTTTCTTT